The rows below give T cell receptor beta chains drawn from one sample of a study of metastatic and nonmetastatic thyroid tumors. TCRdb reassembled clones from the PCR reads with MiXCR. The data contain roughly 23,000 clones, 13% to 15% of them singletons. Sequencing was done on a sample of tumor tissue. These receptors originate from a female donor with papillary thyroid cancer or a benign thyroid nodule (not recorded which). Some clones in this sample may be carry-over from other donors' samples. The conserved cysteine and the conserved F or W are not part of the CDR3 here. Clone size appears in some rows only: once, few, many, or a class for an expanded clone.

clone_size j_call v_call cdr3_aa
- TRBJ2-1 TRBV14 ASSLLKLAGGEF
many TRBJ2-1 TRBV20-1 SANRRGYNEQF
many TRBJ2-7 TRBV2 ASSAFGTGPSYEQY
many TRBJ2-7 TRBV7-9 ASSPTSGRAKNEQY
medium-sized TRBJ2-1 TRBV2 ASSGGAGYNEQF
many TRBJ1-6 TRBV6-1 ASSGSGEHSPLH
many TRBJ2-2 TRBV20-1 SARVPTGGDTGELF
medium-sized TRBJ2-7 TRBV3-1 ASSHTGEQY
many TRBJ2-3 TRBV4-1 ASSQVGRVPTDTQY
many TRBJ2-1 TRBV7-2 ASSLGGRYNEQF
many TRBJ2-2 TRBV24-1 ATGASGSTGELF
many TRBJ2-3 TRBV7-6 ASSLGQVDTQY
- TRBJ1-1 TRBV7-3 VSSLTGMGEAF
many TRBJ1-1 TRBV18 ASSPGGRAEAF
many TRBJ1-1 TRBV25-1 ASSDHRDTEAF
many TRBJ2-2 TRBV3-1 ASSQLAANTGELF
few TRBJ2-3 TRBV5-1 ASSLAPGVTDTQY
many TRBJ2-3 TRBV2 ASKGSGGTDTQY
many TRBJ2-5 TRBV3-1 ASSPGIQGETQY
- TRBJ1-2 TRBV6-1 ASSEETGGAGGYT
- TRBJ2-7 TRBV13 ASSLGEHYEQY
many TRBJ1-2 TRBV19 ASNRGTGRKKGGYT
many TRBJ1-4 TRBV7-2 ASSLAGSRTTNEKLF
- TRBJ2-2 TRBV27 ASRGRGRNSTGELF
- TRBJ2-1 TRBV10-2 ASMGTLNNEQL
- TRBJ1-2 TRBV18 ASSPFGRSDGYT
many TRBJ1-1 TRBV7-2 ASSLFGQAVEAF
many TRBJ2-7 TRBV2 ASRQGPHYEQY
many TRBJ2-1 TRBV12-1 ASSFSERGGLGGNEQF
many TRBJ1-4 TRBV6-1 ASRDRSRSEKLF
many TRBJ2-5 TRBV20-1 SARLGKETQY
many TRBJ1-6 TRBV6-1 ASSVTGENNSPLH
many TRBJ1-5 TRBV7-2 ASSLTGTVNQPQH
- TRBJ1-5 TRBV2 ASSEQGGQPQH
many TRBJ2-7 TRBV11-2 ASSRQGTGSSYEQY
- TRBJ1-2 TRBV3-1 ASSQDTRENYGYT